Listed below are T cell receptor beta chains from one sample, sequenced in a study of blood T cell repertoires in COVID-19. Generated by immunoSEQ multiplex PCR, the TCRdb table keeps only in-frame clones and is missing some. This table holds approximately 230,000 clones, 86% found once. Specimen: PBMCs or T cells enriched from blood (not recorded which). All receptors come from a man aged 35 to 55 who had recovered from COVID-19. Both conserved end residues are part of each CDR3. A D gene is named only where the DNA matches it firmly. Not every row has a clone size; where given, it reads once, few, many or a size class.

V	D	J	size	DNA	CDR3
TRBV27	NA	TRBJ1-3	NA	TGTGCCAGCAGTTTATCAGGGGCTGGAAACACCATATATTTT	CASSLSGAGNTIYF
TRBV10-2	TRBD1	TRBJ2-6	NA	TGCGCCAGCACTAGGGACAGGGGTTCTGGGGCCAACGTCCTGACTTTC	CASTRDRGSGANVLTF
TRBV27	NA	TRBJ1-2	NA	TGTGCCAGCAGGGCATCGGGGGGCGCGGGCGGCTACACCTTC	CASRASGGAGGYTF
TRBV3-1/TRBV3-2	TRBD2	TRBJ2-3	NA	TGTGCCAGCAGCCAATTGGGAGCGGGAGGGCCCGACACAGATACGCAGTATTTT	CASSQLGAGGPDTDTQYF
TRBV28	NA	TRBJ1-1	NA	TGTGCCAGCGGACCCTACTGGCAGGGGAACACTGAAGCTTTCTTT	CASGPYWQGNTEAFF
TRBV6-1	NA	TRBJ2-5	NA	TGTGCCAGCAGTGACGGGGGAAATTGGCAAGAGACCCAGTACTTC	CASSDGGNWQETQYF
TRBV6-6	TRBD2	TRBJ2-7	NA	TGTGCCAGCAGTTTAGCGGGGGGGACCTACGAGCAGTACTTC	CASSLAGGTYEQYF
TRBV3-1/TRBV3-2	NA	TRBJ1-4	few	TGTGCCAGCAGCCAAGAGTTCTCTAATGAAAAACTGTTTTTT	CASSQEFSNEKLFF
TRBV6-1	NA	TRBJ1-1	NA	TGTGCCAGCAGTGAACGAGGCTTGAACACTGAAGCTTTCTTT	CASSERGLNTEAFF
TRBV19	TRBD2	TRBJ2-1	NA	TGTGCCAGTAGTATTATGGCTAGCGGGGGATTCTACAATGAGCAGTTCTTC	CASSIMASGGFYNEQFF
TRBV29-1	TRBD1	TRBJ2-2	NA	TGCAGCGTTGAACCCACAACTTCCCGGGACAGGGTTACCGGGGAGCTGTTTTTT	CSVEPTTSRDRVTGELFF
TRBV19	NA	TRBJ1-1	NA	TGTGCCAGTAGTACTATCGGCCGCGGCCGCCTCCCCACTGAAGCTTTCTTT	CASSTIGRGRLPTEAFF
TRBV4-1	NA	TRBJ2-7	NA	TGCGCCAGCAGCCAACCGAGACAGAGCCTTGGAGAGCAGTACTTC	CASSQPRQSLGEQYF
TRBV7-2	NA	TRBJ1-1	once	TGTGCCAGCAGCTTAGCGAACGGGAACACTGAAGCTTTCTTT	CASSLANGNTEAFF
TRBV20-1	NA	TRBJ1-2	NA	TGCAGTGCAAGGGCAGGGGTGGGCTACACCTTC	CSARAGVGYTF
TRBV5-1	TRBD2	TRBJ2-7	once	TGCGCCAGCAGTCAAGGATCGGGGGGAGCCTACGAGCAGTACTTC	CASSQGSGGAYEQYF
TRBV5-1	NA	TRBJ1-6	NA	TGCGCCAGCAGCCCCCGGACAGCTAGGAAAGGGGATTCACCCCTCCACTTT	CASSPRTARKGDSPLHF
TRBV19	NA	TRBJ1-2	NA	TGTGCCAGTAGTATAGCAGGGATCTATGGCTACACCTTC	CASSIAGIYGYTF
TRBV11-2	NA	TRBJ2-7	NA	TGTGCCAGCAGCAGAACCAGAACCGGGGGTAACTACGAGCAGTACTTC	CASSRTRTGGNYEQYF
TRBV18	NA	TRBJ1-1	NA	TGTGCCAGCTCACCAGGCCTTGGGAACACTGAAGCTTTCTTT	CASSPGLGNTEAFF
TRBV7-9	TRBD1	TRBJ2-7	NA	TGTGCCAGCAGCTCCGCGTGGGACAGGTACAACTACGAGCAGTACTTC	CASSSAWDRYNYEQYF
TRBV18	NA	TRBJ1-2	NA	TGTGCCAGCTCACCACCAGGTACAGGTTCCTATGGCTACACCTTC	CASSPPGTGSYGYTF
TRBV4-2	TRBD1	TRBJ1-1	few	TGTGCCAGCAGCCACCTGACAGGGGCCACTGAAGCTTTCTTT	CASSHLTGATEAFF
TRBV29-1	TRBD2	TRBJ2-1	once	TGCAGTATTGCCGGGACTAGCGGGGCCGGTCGGGATTTTGGCTATGAGCAGTTCTTC	CSIAGTSGAGRDFGYEQFF
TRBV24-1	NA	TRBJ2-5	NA	TGTGCCACCAGTGATTTGCCGACATCAGGGGAGACCCAGTACTTC	CATSDLPTSGETQYF
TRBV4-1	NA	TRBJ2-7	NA	TGTGCCAGCAGCCCCGAACGAACTCGAGCCTACGAGCAGTACTTC	CASSPERTRAYEQYF
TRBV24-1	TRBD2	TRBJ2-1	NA	TGTGCCACCAGTGATATGGGACTAGCGGACTACAATGAGCAGTTCTTC	CATSDMGLADYNEQFF
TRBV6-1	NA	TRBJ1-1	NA	TGTGCCAGCAGTGAAGTGGGAGGGATGGGTGAAGCTTTCTTT	CASSEVGGMGEAFF
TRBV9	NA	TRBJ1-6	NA	TGTGCCAGCAGCGCAGCGGTGGCTTCACCCCTCCACTTT	CASSAAVASPLHF
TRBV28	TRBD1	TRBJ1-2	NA	TGTGCCAGCAGTTTAGCGGGGACAGGGAACTATGGCTACACCTTC	CASSLAGTGNYGYTF
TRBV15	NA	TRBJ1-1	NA	TGTGCCACCAGCAGGGGGGGGCAGTACAACACTGAAGCTTTCTTT	CATSRGGQYNTEAFF
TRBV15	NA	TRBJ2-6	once	TGTGCCACCAGCAGAGATCGGGTTGTCGGGGCCAACGTCCTGACTTTC	CATSRDRVVGANVLTF
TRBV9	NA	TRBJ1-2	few	TGTGCCAGCAGCGTAAATACCAAAATTACAGGTCCGTATGGCTACACCTTC	CASSVNTKITGPYGYTF